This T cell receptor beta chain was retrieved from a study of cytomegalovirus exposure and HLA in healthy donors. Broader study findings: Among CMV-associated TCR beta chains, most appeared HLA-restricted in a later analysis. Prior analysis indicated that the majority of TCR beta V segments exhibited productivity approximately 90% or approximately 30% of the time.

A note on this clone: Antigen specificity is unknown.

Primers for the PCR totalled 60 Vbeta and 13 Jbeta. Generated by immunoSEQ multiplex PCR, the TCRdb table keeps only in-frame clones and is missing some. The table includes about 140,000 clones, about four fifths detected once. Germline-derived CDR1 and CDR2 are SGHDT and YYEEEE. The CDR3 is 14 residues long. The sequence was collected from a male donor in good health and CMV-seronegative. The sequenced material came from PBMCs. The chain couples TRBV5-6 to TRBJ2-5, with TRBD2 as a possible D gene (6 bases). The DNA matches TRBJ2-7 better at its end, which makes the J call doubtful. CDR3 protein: CASSAGRRPYEQYF. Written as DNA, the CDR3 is TGTGCCAGCAGCGCGGGACGACGACCCTACGAGCAGTACTTC.